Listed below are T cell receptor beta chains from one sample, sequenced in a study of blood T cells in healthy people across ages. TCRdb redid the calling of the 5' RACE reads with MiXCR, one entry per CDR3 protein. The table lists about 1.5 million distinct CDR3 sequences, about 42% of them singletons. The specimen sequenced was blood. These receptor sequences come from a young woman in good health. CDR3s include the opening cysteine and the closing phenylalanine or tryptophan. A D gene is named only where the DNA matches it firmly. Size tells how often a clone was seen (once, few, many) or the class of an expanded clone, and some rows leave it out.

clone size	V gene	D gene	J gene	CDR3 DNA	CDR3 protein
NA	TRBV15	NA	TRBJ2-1	TGTGCCACCAGCAGAGATCAAGTAACCTACAATGAGCAGTTCTTC	CATSRDQVTYNEQFF
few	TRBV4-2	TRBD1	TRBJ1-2	TGTGCCAGCAGCCGGGGAGCAGGGGGGATTTTAACTTATGGCTACACCTTC	CASSRGAGGILTYGYTF
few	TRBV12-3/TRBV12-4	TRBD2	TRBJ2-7	TGTGCCAGCAGTCCCTACCGGACTAGCCGTTTTGGGCACGAGCAGTACTTC	CASSPYRTSRFGHEQYF
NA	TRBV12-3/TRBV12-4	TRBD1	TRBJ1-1	TGTGCCAGCAGTTCTCGGACAGGGGAAGGCACTGAAGCTTTCTTT	CASSSRTGEGTEAFF
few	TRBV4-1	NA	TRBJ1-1	TGCGCCAGCAGCCAAGATCCCGGAGGGACGAGGGGCACTGAAGCTTTCTTT	CASSQDPGGTRGTEAFF
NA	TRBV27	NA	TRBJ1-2	TGTGCCAGCAGTTTCTTCGGTTTCGGTGGCTACACCTTC	CASSFFGFGGYTF
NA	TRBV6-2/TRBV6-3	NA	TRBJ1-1	TGTGCCAGCAGTTACCAGACAGTCACCCCTGAAGCTTTCTTT	CASSYQTVTPEAFF
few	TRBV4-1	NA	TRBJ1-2	TGCGCCAGCAGCCAAGATCTCGGTATCCCAGGGGACTATGGCTACACCTTC	CASSQDLGIPGDYGYTF
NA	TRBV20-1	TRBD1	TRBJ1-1	TGCAGTGCTAAAACAGGGGGGTCCGCGGCTTTCTTT	CSAKTGGSAAFF
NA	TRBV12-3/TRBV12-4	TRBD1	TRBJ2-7	TGTGCCAGCAGGTCGGGAGACAGGGGGCTCGAGCAGTACTTC	CASRSGDRGLEQYF
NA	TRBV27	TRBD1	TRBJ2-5	TGTGCCAGCCGTAGAGAACAGGGGGCAATAGAGCAGTACTTC	CASRREQGAIEQYF
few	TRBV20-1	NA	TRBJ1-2	TGCAGTGCTAGAAACGGACAGTCTAACTATGGCTACACCTTC	CSARNGQSNYGYTF
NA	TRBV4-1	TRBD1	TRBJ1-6	TGCGCCAGCAGCCAAGGGGGACAGGGAAGAAAACTTAATTCACCCCTCCACTTT	CASSQGGQGRKLNSPLHF
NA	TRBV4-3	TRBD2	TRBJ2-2	TGCGCCAGCAGCAGGACTAGCGGGGGGGCCGTCACCGGGGAGCTGTTTTTT	CASSRTSGGAVTGELFF
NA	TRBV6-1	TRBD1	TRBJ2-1	TGTGCCAGCAGTAGGGACAGGGCTTGGGATGAGCAGTTCTTC	CASSRDRAWDEQFF
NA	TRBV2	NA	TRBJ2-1	TGTGCCAGCATCCCGGCCTTTGGCTATGAGCAGTTCTTC	CASIPAFGYEQFF
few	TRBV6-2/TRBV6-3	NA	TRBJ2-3	TGTGCCAGCAGTTACCGGCGTAAGGAACATACGCAGTATTTT	CASSYRRKEHTQYF
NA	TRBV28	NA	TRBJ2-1	TGTGCCAGCAGCGTCCCGGGACTCCATTCCAATGAGCAGTTCTTC	CASSVPGLHSNEQFF
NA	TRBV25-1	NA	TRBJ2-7	TGTGCCAGCAGCAAACACTCGGACAGTATGTTCAGTAATGAGCAGTACTTC	CASSKHSDSMFSNEQYF
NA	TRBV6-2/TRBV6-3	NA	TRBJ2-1	TGTGCCAGCAGTTACGCCTCTGGGAGCGGCCTATACAATGAGCAGTTCTTC	CASSYASGSGLYNEQFF
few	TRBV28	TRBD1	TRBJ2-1	TGTGCCAGCAGTTCGGACAGGGGGGATGAGCAGTTCTTC	CASSSDRGDEQFF
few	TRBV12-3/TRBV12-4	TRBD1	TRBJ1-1	TGTGCCAGCAGCCCCCGACAGGGCGGGGAGGCTTTCTTT	CASSPRQGGEAFF